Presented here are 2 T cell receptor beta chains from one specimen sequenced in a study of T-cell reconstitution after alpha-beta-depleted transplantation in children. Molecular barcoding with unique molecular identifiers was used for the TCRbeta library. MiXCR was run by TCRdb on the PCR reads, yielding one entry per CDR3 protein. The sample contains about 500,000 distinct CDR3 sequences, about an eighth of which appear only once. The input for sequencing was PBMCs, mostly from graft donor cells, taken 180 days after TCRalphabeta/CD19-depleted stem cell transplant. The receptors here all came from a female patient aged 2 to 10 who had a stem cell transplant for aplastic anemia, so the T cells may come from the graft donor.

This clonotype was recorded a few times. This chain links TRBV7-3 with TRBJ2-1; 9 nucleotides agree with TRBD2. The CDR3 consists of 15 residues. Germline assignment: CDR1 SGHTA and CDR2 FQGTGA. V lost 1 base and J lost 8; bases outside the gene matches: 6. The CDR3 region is CASSLRAGGPYEQFF. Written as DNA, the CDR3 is TGTGCCAGCAGCTTAAGGGCGGGAGGGCCGTATGAGCAGTTCTTC.

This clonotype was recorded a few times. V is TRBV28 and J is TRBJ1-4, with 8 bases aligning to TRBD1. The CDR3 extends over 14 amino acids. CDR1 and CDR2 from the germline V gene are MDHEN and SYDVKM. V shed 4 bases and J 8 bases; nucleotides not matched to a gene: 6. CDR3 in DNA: TGTGCCAGCAGTTCGGACAGGGCTCGGGAAAAACTGTTTTTT. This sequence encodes CASSSDRAREKLFF.